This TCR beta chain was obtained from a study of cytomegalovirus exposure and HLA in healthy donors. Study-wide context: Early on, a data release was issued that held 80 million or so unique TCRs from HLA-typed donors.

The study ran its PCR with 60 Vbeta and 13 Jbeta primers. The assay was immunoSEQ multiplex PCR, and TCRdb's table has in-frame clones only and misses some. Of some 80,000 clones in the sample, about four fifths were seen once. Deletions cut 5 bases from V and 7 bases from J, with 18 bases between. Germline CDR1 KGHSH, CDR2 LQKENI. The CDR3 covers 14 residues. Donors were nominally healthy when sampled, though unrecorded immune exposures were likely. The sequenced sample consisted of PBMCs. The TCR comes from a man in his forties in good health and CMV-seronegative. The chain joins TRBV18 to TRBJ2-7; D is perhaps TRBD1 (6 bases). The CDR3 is CASSFDRSRGEQYF. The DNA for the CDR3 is TGTGCCAGCTCATTCGACAGGTCGAGAGGGGAGCAGTACTTC.